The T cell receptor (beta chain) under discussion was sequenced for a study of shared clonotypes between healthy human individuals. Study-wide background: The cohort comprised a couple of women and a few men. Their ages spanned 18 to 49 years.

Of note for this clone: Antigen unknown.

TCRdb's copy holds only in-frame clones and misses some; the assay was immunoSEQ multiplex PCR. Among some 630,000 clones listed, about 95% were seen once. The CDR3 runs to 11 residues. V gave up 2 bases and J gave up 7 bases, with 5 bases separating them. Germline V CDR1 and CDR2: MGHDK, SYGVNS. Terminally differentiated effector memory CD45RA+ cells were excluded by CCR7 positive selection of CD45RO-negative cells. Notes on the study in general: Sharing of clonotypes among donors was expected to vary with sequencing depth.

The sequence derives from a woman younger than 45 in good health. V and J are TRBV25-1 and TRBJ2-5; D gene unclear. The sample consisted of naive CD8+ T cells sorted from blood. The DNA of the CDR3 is TGTGCCAGCAGTGAACTCGGGACCCAGTACTTC. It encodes CASSELGTQYF.